This T cell receptor beta chain derives from a study of cytomegalovirus exposure and HLA in healthy donors. Germline values: CDR1 MGHRA, CDR2 YSYEKL. V gave up 0 bases and J gave up 6 bases, with 12 bases separating them. The CDR3 consists of 15 residues. Each donor's status was that of a healthy bone marrow donor. This clone was observed a handful of times. Its cognate antigen is unknown. This PCR relied on a set of 60 Vbeta primers and 13 Jbeta primers. The repertoire was sequenced with immunoSEQ multiplex PCR; TCRdb's copy has only in-frame clones and lacks some. Among 100,000 to 150,000 clones listed, 65% to 80% were seen once. Findings and caveats of the study: Rare TCR sequences predominated, though certain public TCRs were found in many donors. Accurate HLA-A and HLA-B prediction from TCR beta sequences was reported for most subjects.

The receptor was derived from a man aged 30-40 years in good health and CMV-seronegative. The J gene is TRBJ1-5, the V gene TRBV4-1; no clear D. The sequenced material came from PBMCs. The CDR3 sequence: CASSQEQVYSQPQHF. CDR3 nucleotides: TGCGCCAGCAGCCAAGAGCAGGTCTATAGTCAGCCCCAGCATTTT.